This T cell receptor (beta chain) was sequenced during a study of identical twins (dated by TCRdb to about 2016). Turning to the overall study: TCR alpha and beta repertoires from monozygotic twins, unrelated adults of various ages and cord blood were deep-sequenced to test whether fetal clonotypes persist. To rule out contamination, the twin experiments were replicated at different times with different library preparation protocols.

Library preparation employed 5' RACE. TCRdb shows the sequencer as Illumina HiSeq 2000. A universal primer binding site was introduced by template switching, and a unique molecular identifier was present in the final cDNA, enabling accurate counting of TCR cDNA molecules. First-strand cDNA for TCR alpha and beta chains was synthesized from specific primers in the conserved constant-segment region. To control for contamination, every cDNA library carried two barcodes: a SMART-Mk sample barcode plus Illumina barcodes. TruSeq adapter sequences and Illumina sample barcodes were added in two successive PCR steps. The TCR alpha and beta cDNA libraries were sequenced on the Illumina HiSeq platform using custom primers. In the authors' own workflow: MiGEC was used to process raw reads and extract unique molecular identifiers, and MiXCR was used to find CDR3 positions. For each individual, recombination models were inferred using an EM algorithm with the repgenHMM and IGoR tools. The tcR package in R was used for shared clonotype analysis, with sharing normalized by the product of cloneset sizes. To study raw recombination free of thymic and clonal selection effects, out-of-frame nonproductive sequences were analyzed. TCRdb itself trimmed the public reads at Q25 with fastp, ran MiXCR and retained productive beta chains. Under each unique CDR3 protein, matching rows form one entry showing the most common genes and DNA. TCRdb, not the authors, supplied the V and J calls. The sample table contains under 1 million distinct CDR3 sequences; only one count was recorded for about 12% of them. The ten most abundant clones make up 1.5% to 2% of the sample.

Every donor was a healthy Caucasian. Three pairs of female monozygotic twins, all aged about 18 to 29 years, made up the twin cohort. Peripheral blood mononuclear cells were used as the source from which RNA for TCR libraries was isolated. This clonotype has more than one count but fewer than ten. It has no known antigen specificity. No much larger clone is present one base from it, and per-base qualities are unavailable. Results the study describes overall, beyond this receptor: Invariant T cells such as MAIT and iNKT could partly confound zero-insertion analyses, though diverse VJ usage argued against this for most clonotypes. Compared with coincidental sharing between unrelated individuals, out-of-frame TCR alpha sequences shared between twins showed an excess of sequences with low generation probability. Abundant cord blood beta clonotypes had fewer insertions, young adult naive repertoires showed a similar but weaker trend, and memory repertoires showed no such trend. Excess twin sharing in beta out-of-frame sequences was weaker because fewer shared sequences lowered the signal-to-noise ratio. Out-of-frame TCR alpha sharing in monozygotic twins was systematically underestimated by recombination models, whereas sharing between unrelated individuals was in agreement with the recombination models. Because the same donors could not be followed over many years, the conclusions relied on cross-sectional statistical analysis.

These data also featured in a second study, about yellow fever vaccine responses in identical twins. Looking at the second paper: The T cell response to vaccination in identical twins was reported by the authors to appear partly convergent and partly personalized. In identical twins, the study followed T cell clones that responded to the vaccine with precision.

Sequencing input: PBMCs. This sequence originates from a woman between 18 and 30 years old in good health.

The CDR3 protein sequence reads: CASSFDPLIQYF. The nucleotide sequence is given as TGTGCCAGCAGTTTCGACCCGCTTATTCAGTACTTC. This receptor chain uses TRBV12-3 or TRBV12-4 and TRBJ2-4; no confident D gene assignment can be made. V is reduced by 3 bases and J by 10 bases, leaving a spacing of 10 bases between them. Taken from cysteine to phenylalanine, the CDR3 has 12 residues. The entry retains the CDR3 DNA only, 36 bases that are in frame from base 1.